The 5 T cell receptor beta chains below were found in one sample sequenced in a study of vaccination effects on CD4 cells after COVID-19 (dated by TCRdb to between 2021 and 2024). The method behind the library was the immunoSEQ multiplex PCR assay. The clones in this table, taken by TCRdb from immuneACCESS, are in-frame only. Not every clone is retained; where verified, under half of the shortfall comes from an unresolved V gene, and the cause of the rest is unknown. In all, the sample holds tens of thousands of clones, and just under 75% of those were seen once. The top ten clonotypes cover about 35% of the sample. In the ViraFEST assay, PBMC were stimulated with viral peptide pools, and antigen-specific CD4+ T cell clonotypes were then identified by expansion using TCR sequencing. After less than 13 days of culture, CD4+ T cells were isolated with the EasySep CD4+ T cell isolation kit. PCR-confirmed SARS-CoV-2 infection had occurred in convalescent patients between March and December 2020, before the Alpha, Beta and Delta variants emerged in the United States.

Their recognized antigens are unknown. The material was CD4+ T cells from PBMCs cultured with a peptide pool, obtained before COVID-19 vaccination. These receptors were collected from a human donor who had a prior SARS-CoV-2 infection.

CDR3 coding DNA: TGTGCCTGTGCATGGGTGGGGGGAGATACGCAGTATTTT. This gives the protein CACAWVGGDTQYF. The chain has TRBV7-9 and TRBJ2-3, with D perhaps matching TRBD2 (6 bases). Trimming cost V 11 bases and J 5 bases, with 17 bases left between them. The germline CDR1 and CDR2 sequences are SEHNR and FQNEAQ (reference sequence). This CDR3 spans 13 amino acids.

This rearrangement joins TRBV2 to TRBJ2-7; no definite D call. The CDR3 extends over 15 amino acids. The V end was cut by 1 base, the J end by 4 bases, with 14 bases between. The V gene's germline CDR1 is SNHLY and CDR2 FYNNEI. The CDR3 DNA is TGTGCCAGCAGTGAAGACAGCTCGTTCCGGTACGAGCAGTACTTC. This encodes CASSEDSSFRYEQYF.

The V call is TRBV7-2, the J call TRBJ2-3; a weak D match, TRBD1 (6 bases). Germline V CDR1 and CDR2: SGHTA, FQGNSA. Trimming cost V 5 bases and J 5 bases, with 11 bases left between them. The CDR3 is 13 amino acids. The CDR3 loop reads CASSQGQGDTQYF. In nucleotides, the CDR3 is TGTGCCAGCAGCCAGGGGCAGGGAGATACGCAGTATTTT. The complete variable domain, with remaining parts taken from reference TRBV7-2 and TRBJ2-3, reads GAGVSQSPSNKVTEKGKDVELRCDPISGHTALYWYRQSLGQGLEFLIYFQGNSAPDKSGLPSDRFSAERTGGSVSTLTIQRTQQEDSAVYLCASSQGQGDTQYFGPGTRLTVL.

The chain couples TRBV5-8 to TRBJ2-5, with a tentative D call TRBD1 (6 bases). Trimming took 0 bases from V and 5 from J, leaving 14 bases between them. The CDR3 contains 15 residues. Germline CDR1 and CDR2: SGHTS and YDEGEE. The CDR3 DNA reads as TGTGCCAGCAGCTTGGGGACAGCCGGGTGGGAGACCCAGTACTTC. This sequence encodes CASSLGTAGWETQYF. Supplemented by reference TRBV5-8 and TRBJ2-5, the full variable domain reads EAGVTQSPTHLIKTRGQQATLRCSPISGHTSVYWYQQALGLGLQFLLWYDEGEERNRGNFPPRFSGRQFPNYSSELNVNALELEDSALYLCASSLGTAGWETQYFGPGTRLLVL.

This clone has a single count. The chain recombines TRBV9 with TRBJ1-2, with no clear D. The V end was cut by 4 bases, the J end by 4 bases, with 17 bases between. Germline V gene data show CDR1 as SGDLS and CDR2 as YYNGEE. This CDR3 has 15 amino acids. The CDR3, as DNA: TGTGCCAGCAGCACAACGGTGGGCGGCTCCTATGGCTACACCTTC. Translating it yields CASSTTVGGSYGYTF. Based on the CDR3 plus reference TRBV9 and TRBJ1-2, the full variable domain is DSGVTQTPKHLITATGQRVTLRCSPRSGDLSVYWYQQSLDQGLQFLIQYYNGEERAKGNILERFSAQQFPDLHSELNLSSLELGDSALYFCASSTTVGGSYGYTFGSGTRLTVV.